These 4 T cell receptor beta chains were all obtained from the same sample, sequenced in a study of response to subunit inactivated influenza vaccine. TCRdb reprocessed the RT-PCR reads via MiXCR and lists one record per CDR3 protein. Among about 180,000 distinct CDR3 sequences listed, approximately 9.2% were seen once. The sample here was non-naive T cells sorted from PBMCs, taken on the day of vaccination. The receptor set was obtained from a man aged 45-65 years who received an inactivated influenza vaccine.

This rearrangement joins TRBV27 to TRBJ1-5, with D tentatively TRBD1 (6 bases). Trimming stripped 5 bases from V and 2 bases from J, with 16 bases between. Germline V gene lookup returns CDR1 MNHEY and CDR2 SMNVEV (reference sequence). The CDR3 has 16 amino acids. This chain's CDR3 is CASSNRQAGGNQPQHF. The CDR3 DNA sequence: TGTGCCAGCAGTAACCGACAGGCTGGGGGCAATCAGCCCCAGCATTTT.

The genes are TRBV5-5 and TRBJ1-4, with unresolved D. Trimming left V 2 bases short and J 4 bases short, with 9 bases between. The CDR3 has 14 residues. The germline gives CDR1 SGHKS, CDR2 YYEKEE (reference sequence). CDR3 amino acids: CASSFRLNNEKLFF. The CDR3 nucleotides read TGTGCCAGCAGCTTCAGACTGAATAATGAAAAACTGTTTTTT.

The rearrangement joins TRBV6-1 to TRBJ2-1; TRBD1 might be the D (6 bases). The CDR3 has 13 amino acids. The germline V gene encodes CDR1 MNHNS and CDR2 SASEGT. V was trimmed by 8 bases and J by 9 bases, leaving 17 bases between them. CDR3 sequence reads: CASSISRGSEQFF. CDR3 bases: TGTGCCAGCTCCATAAGCAGGGGAAGTGAGCAGTTCTTC.

The J gene is TRBJ1-2, the V gene TRBV10-2; D call uncertain. Germline lookup yields CDR1 WSHSY and CDR2 SAAADI. This CDR3 is 13 amino acids long. The germline V and J ends were trimmed by 1 base and 8 bases, with 11 bases remaining between them. CDR3 in DNA: TGCGCCAGCAGTGAGTGGTCCTCCATGGGCTACACCTTC. This translates into CASSEWSSMGYTF.